The subject of this entry is one TCR beta chain. What this receptor recognizes is not known. Base qualities are missing; no much larger clone stands one base away. This sample is drawn from a study of T cell changes during pregnancy in multiple sclerosis (dated by TCRdb to between 2018 and 2021). Study-level background: Changes in the T cell repertoire over the course of pregnancy were examined in this study in women with multiple sclerosis.

The CDR3, cysteine through phenylalanine, is 15 amino acids long. The only DNA kept is the CDR3, 45 bases in frame from the first base. Reading the germline V gene gives CDR1 SGHDN and CDR2 FVKESK. V and J are trimmed by 1 base and 7 bases, and the gene matches miss 5 bases of the junction. Library creation used the immunoSEQ multiplex PCR assay. As stored in TCRdb, this immuneACCESS dataset retains in-frame rearrangements with V and J assigned. A fraction of the clones does not appear; measured against another copy, unresolved V genes explain less than half of the discrepancy, and the remainder lacks a known reason. The sample yields fewer than 100,000 clones; around 93% were counted once. The top ten clones comprise about 2.5% of the sample.

The chain was built from TRBV14 and TRBJ1-4; 8 junctional bases match TRBD1. This receptor was taken from a female donor in good health, enrolled as a control in a pregnancy study. The sequences come from peripheral blood, collected after pregnancy. DNA sequence: TGTGCCAGCAGCCAAGTCGACAGGGGTGGTGAAAAACTGTTTTTT. Its product reads: CASSQVDRGGEKLFF. With all but the CDR3 taken from the reference TRBV14 and TRBJ1-4 genes, the full variable domain is: EAGVTQFPSHSVIEKGQTVTLRCDPISGHDNLYWYRRVMGKEIKFLLHFVKESKQDESGMPNNRFLAERTGGTYSTLKVQPAELEDSGVYFCASSQVDRGGEKLFFGSGTQLSVL.